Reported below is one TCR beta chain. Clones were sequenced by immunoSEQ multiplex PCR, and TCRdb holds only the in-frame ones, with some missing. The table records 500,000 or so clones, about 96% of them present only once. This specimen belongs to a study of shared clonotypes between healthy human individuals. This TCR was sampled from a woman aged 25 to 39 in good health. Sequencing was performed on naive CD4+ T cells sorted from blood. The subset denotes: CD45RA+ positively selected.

This chain's CDR3 is CASINVLASNEQFF. Here the CDR3 DNA reads TGTGCCAGCATAAATGTACTAGCGAGCAATGAGCAGTTCTTC. The J gene is TRBJ2-1, the V gene TRBV28; 7 nucleotides agree with TRBD2. This CDR3 is 14 amino acids long. V lost 7 bases and J lost 6; bases outside the gene matches: 9. CDR1 and CDR2 (germline): MDHEN, SYDVKM.